The rows below give T cell receptor beta chains drawn from one sample of a study of T cells in lung cancer brain metastases. The protocol was immunoSEQ multiplex PCR, while the TCRdb copy is restricted to in-frame clones and leaves out a portion. The data contain roughly 5,100 clones, 75% to 90% of them singletons. Sequences were obtained from tumor tissue from a brain metastasis. These receptors were collected from a man between 45 and 60 years old with non-small cell lung cancer that had spread to the brain. The CDR3 runs from the conserved cysteine through the conserved F or W. A D gene is named only where the DNA matches it firmly. Size tells how often a clone was seen (once, few, many) or the class of an expanded clone, and some rows leave it out.

v_gene	d_gene	abundance	j_gene	CDR3nt	CDR3aa
TRBV19	.	.	TRBJ1-2	TGTGCCAGTAGTTCGAAGGGAAACCTTAACTATGGCTACACCTTC	CASSSKGNLNYGYTF
TRBV19	.	.	TRBJ2-6	TGTGCCAGTAGTTTCGGTCTGTTCTCTGGGGCCAACGTCCTGACTTTC	CASSFGLFSGANVLTF
TRBV7-9	.	.	TRBJ2-2	TGTGCCAGCAGCTTAGTTAGGGATACCGGGGAGCTGTTTTTT	CASSLVRDTGELFF
TRBV11-2	.	.	TRBJ1-5	TGTGCCAGCAGCTTAGGGTCGGGAGGGAGTCAGCCCCAGCATTTT	CASSLGSGGSQPQHF
TRBV6-5	TRBD1	once	TRBJ2-1	TGTGCCAGCAGTTATGACCCGGACAGGGTCTACAATGAGCAGTTCTTC	CASSYDPDRVYNEQFF
TRBV10-2	.	.	TRBJ2-3	TGCGCCAGCAGTGAGTCGGCAGGGCTTTACACAGATACGCAGTATTTT	CASSESAGLYTDTQYF
TRBV2	.	.	TRBJ2-5	TGTGCCAGCAGAGCGGGTTCCCAAGAGACCCAGTACTTC	CASRAGSQETQYF
TRBV4-3	TRBD1	once	TRBJ1-1	TGCGCCAGCAGCCAAGAACCCCAGGGGGCTAACACTGAAGCTTTCTTT	CASSQEPQGANTEAFF
TRBV10-1	TRBD1	.	TRBJ1-1	TGCGCCAGCAGTGAGTCGACAGGGACGTTTAATCGAGCTTTCTTT	CASSESTGTFNRAFF
TRBV6-6	.	.	TRBJ2-1	TGTGCCAGCAGTGTCTCTCTAGCGAATACCTACAATGAGCAGTTCTTC	CASSVSLANTYNEQFF
TRBV30	TRBD2	.	TRBJ2-5	TGTGCTGCGCTGACTAGCGGGGGGAAAGCCCAGTACTTC	CAALTSGGKAQYF
TRBV14	.	.	TRBJ1-4	TGTGCCAGCAGCCACTCTTCGGACAGCGCAACTAATGAAAAACTGTTTTTT	CASSHSSDSATNEKLFF
TRBV30	.	.	TRBJ1-2	TGTGCCTGGAGTGTGACACAGGAGAACTATGGCTACACCTTC	CAWSVTQENYGYTF
TRBV21-1	.	.	TRBJ1-5	TGTGCCAGCGCCAAACAAGGGTCGGGTCAGCCCCAGCATTTT	CASAKQGSGQPQHF
TRBV19	.	few	TRBJ2-5	TGTGCCAGTAGTCCCGGGACGCTTTTACAAGAGACCCAGTACTTC	CASSPGTLLQETQYF
TRBV7-2	TRBD1	once	TRBJ1-1	TGTGCCAGCAGCAGACAGGGGAACACTGAAGCTTTCTTT	CASSRQGNTEAFF
TRBV5-4	TRBD1	.	TRBJ1-2	TGTGCCAGCAGCGTTACAGGGGTTTATGGCTACACCTTC	CASSVTGVYGYTF
TRBV29-1	TRBD1	.	TRBJ2-7	TGCAGCGTGGGGGGACAGGGTCTGTCGAGCGAGCAGTACTTC	CSVGGQGLSSEQYF
TRBV5-6	.	.	TRBJ1-6	TGTGCCAGCAGCTTGGTCGTCTGGGACTCACCCTTCCACTTT	CASSLVVWDSPFHF
TRBV4-3	.	.	TRBJ2-2	TGCGCCAGCAGCCTTTCGGGACACAAGAACACCGGGGAGCTGTTTTTT	CASSLSGHKNTGELFF
TRBV28	.	.	TRBJ1-2	TGTGCCAGCTCCAGGGTTCTAAGCTATGGCTACACCTTC	CASSRVLSYGYTF
TRBV10-3	TRBD1	.	TRBJ1-2	TGTGCCATCAGTGAACAGGGGGCCTATGGCTACACCTTC	CAISEQGAYGYTF
TRBV6-1	.	.	TRBJ1-2	TGTGCCAGCGAGCGGAATAACTATGGCTACACCTTC	CASERNNYGYTF
TRBV18	TRBD1	.	TRBJ1-1	TGTGCCAGCTCACGGCCGGGACAGAGATACACTGAAGCTTTCTTT	CASSRPGQRYTEAFF
TRBV25-1	.	.	TRBJ2-2	TGTGCCAGTGGTCTGAACACCGGGGAGCTGTTTTTT	CASGLNTGELFF
TRBV11-2	TRBD1	.	TRBJ2-3	TGTGCCAGCAGCTTTGGACAGGGGGTAACAGATACGCAGTATTTT	CASSFGQGVTDTQYF
TRBV27	.	.	TRBJ2-7	TGTGCCAGCAGTTTATCAGAGATCTCCTACGAGCAGTACTTC	CASSLSEISYEQYF
TRBV11-2	TRBD1	.	TRBJ2-1	TGTGCCAGCAGCTTGGACAGGGTGAATGAGCAGTTCTTC	CASSLDRVNEQFF
TRBV5-1	TRBD1	.	TRBJ2-7	TGCGCCAGCAGCTTGGCCGGGTGGGACAGTGGAAACTACGAGCAGTACTTC	CASSLAGWDSGNYEQYF
TRBV5-1	.	large	TRBJ2-7	TGCGCCAGCAGCGGAGGCGTCGGGGGTGTCTTCGAGCAGTACTTC	CASSGGVGGVFEQYF
TRBV19	.	once	TRBJ1-1	TGTGCCAGTAGGCAGCGGAACACTGAAGCTTTTTTT	CASRQRNTEAFF
TRBV6-5	.	.	TRBJ2-7	TGTGCCAGCGCGGAACAGTTTGTCCAAAACTACGAGCAGTACTTC	CASAEQFVQNYEQYF
TRBV25-1	.	.	TRBJ2-2	TGTGCCAGCAGTGGGGTAGGGACCGGGGAGCTGTTTTTT	CASSGVGTGELFF
TRBV4-2	.	.	TRBJ2-7	TGTGCCAGCAGCCTCAGCGCCCCGTCGTTGACAAACTACGAGCAGTACTTC	CASSLSAPSLTNYEQYF
TRBV4-1	TRBD1	.	TRBJ1-2	TGCGCCAGCAGCCAACCTGACAGGGCGTTCTCGGCTAACACCTTC	CASSQPDRAFSANTF
TRBV28	.	.	TRBJ2-5	TGTGCCAGCAGTTTGGGCCCCGACAGGAGAGTTTTAGAGACCCAGTACTTC	CASSLGPDRRVLETQYF
TRBV15	TRBD1	.	TRBJ1-5	TGTGCCACCAGCAGCGGACAGGGCAATCAGCCCCAGCATTTT	CATSSGQGNQPQHF
TRBV7-3	.	.	TRBJ2-1	TGTGCCAGCAGCTTAAGGGGGGACTACAATGAGCAGTTCTTC	CASSLRGDYNEQFF
TRBV19	.	once	TRBJ2-3	TGTGCCAGTACGTCTGACACAGATACACAGTATTTT	CASTSDTDTQYF
TRBV11-2	.	.	TRBJ1-3	TGTGCCAGCAGCTTAGGGGTCAGTAGCTCTGGAAACACCATATATTTT	CASSLGVSSSGNTIYF
TRBV30	TRBD1	.	TRBJ1-6	TGTGCCTGGAGAGACAGGGGGCGTTCCTATAATTCACCCCTCCACTTT	CAWRDRGRSYNSPLHF
TRBV27	.	few	TRBJ2-5	TGTGCCAGCAGTTTATCGGGGGGCTCCGGGGGCCGGGAGACCCAGTACTTC	CASSLSGGSGGRETQYF
TRBV25-1	TRBD1	.	TRBJ1-2	TGTGCCAGCAGTGACCGGGACAGGGCCTATGGCTACACCTTC	CASSDRDRAYGYTF
TRBV9	.	.	TRBJ2-4	TGTGCCAGCAGCGTAGGTCCTGGGGGGTCGTCGAACATTCAGTACTTC	CASSVGPGGSSNIQYF
TRBV14	.	.	TRBJ1-6	TGTGCCAGCAGCCAAGATATGGCCAAAAAGCTTTATAATTCACCCCTCCACTTT	CASSQDMAKKLYNSPLHF
TRBV15	.	.	TRBJ1-5	TGTGTCACCAGCGGGGAATTCAATCAGCCCCAGCATTTT	CVTSGEFNQPQHF